These 18 T cell receptor beta chains originate from one sample sequenced in a study of identical twins. TCRdb reprocessed the 5' RACE reads with MiXCR, giving one entry per CDR3 protein. The sample holds fewer than 450,000 distinct CDR3 sequences; approximately 8.8% are singletons and the top ten take roughly 9%. The material sequenced was naive T cells sorted from blood. The receptor set was obtained from a woman between 50 and 59 years old in good health.

This clonotype showed up many times. CDR3 region: CATSGRPGNTQYF. The CDR3 nucleotides are TGTGCCACCAGCGGGAGACCGGGGAATACGCAGTATTTT. V and J are TRBV24-1 and TRBJ2-3, with a possible D match to TRBD2 (6 bases). V was trimmed by 7 bases and J by 7 bases, leaving 14 bases between them. The CDR3 runs 13 residues. Germline assignment: CDR1 KGHDR and CDR2 SFDVKD.

This clonotype occurred many times. This chain uses TRBV14 with TRBJ1-2; D gene uncertain. With 2 bases removed from V and 10 bases from J, the gap between germline ends came to 14 bases. This CDR3 is 13 amino acids long. Germline CDR1 SGHDN, CDR2 FVKESK. The CDR3 reads CASSQIGVEVYTF. CDR3 nucleotides: TGTGCCAGCAGCCAAATAGGAGTTGAAGTCTACACCTTC.

Many counts were recorded for this clonotype. This sequence joins TRBV7-2 and TRBJ2-5; D possibly corresponds to TRBD2 (5 bases). Germline V lookup: CDR1 SGHTA, CDR2 FQGNSA. Trimming removed 5 bases at V and 4 bases at J, with 17 bases between. The CDR3 consists of 15 residues. The CDR3, as DNA: TGTGCCAGCAGCCGAGAGGGTAATCTGGGAGAGACCCAGTACTTC. Its protein is CASSREGNLGETQYF.

This clonotype was seen a handful of times. This chain connects TRBV14 to TRBJ2-7; 14 positions agree with TRBD2. The CDR3 contains 16 residues. In germline, CDR1 is SGHDN, CDR2 FVKESK. With 0 bases clipped from V and 7 bases from J, the junction kept 5 bases outside the gene matches. Here the CDR3 DNA reads TGTGCCAGCAGCCAAGAGGGGACTAGCGGGAGTAGAGAGCAGTACTTC. It codes for CASSQEGTSGSREQYF.

The rearrangement links TRBV20-1 to TRBJ2-7; no definite D call. Trimming took 6 bases from V and 2 from J, leaving 14 bases between them. This CDR3 is built from 13 residues. CDR1 and CDR2 from the germline V gene are DFQATT and SNEGSKA (reference sequence). CDR3 residues: CSAIVPLTYEQYF. The CDR3 bases are TGCAGTGCCATTGTTCCGCTGACCTACGAGCAGTACTTC.

The chain is built from TRBV5-1 and TRBJ2-5; D could derive from TRBD1 or TRBD2 (5 bases each). The V and J ends lost 3 bases and 3 bases respectively, with 9 bases between them. This CDR3 has 13 residues. The germline gives CDR1 SGHRS, CDR2 YFSETQ. The CDR3: CASSSRDEETQYF. The DNA of the CDR3 is TGCGCCAGCAGCTCCCGGGACGAAGAGACCCAGTACTTC.

This clonotype was seen ten or more times. CDR3 loop: CSARQVGEKLFF. Here the CDR3 DNA reads TGCAGTGCTAGACAAGTAGGAGAAAAACTGTTTTTT. The J gene is TRBJ1-4, the V gene TRBV20-1; D ambiguous. Germline V lookup: CDR1 DFQATT, CDR2 SNEGSKA (reference sequence). V lost 2 bases to trimming and J lost 8 bases, with 9 bases between them. The CDR3 covers 12 residues.

Many counts were recorded for this clonotype. CDR3 protein: CASSLVTSGHILINEQFF. The CDR3 coding sequence is TGTGCCAGCAGCTTAGTCACTAGCGGCCATATCCTCATCAATGAGCAGTTCTTC. This sequence joins TRBV7-9 and TRBJ2-1; 8 bases map to TRBD2. V gave up 1 base and J gave up 6 bases; unmatched junction bases: 14. CDR1 is SEHNR, CDR2 FQNEAQ, per germline (reference sequence). CDR3 length: 18 amino acids.

This clonotype was seen ten or more times. The chain employs TRBV12-3 or TRBV12-4 and TRBJ2-1; 12 positions agree with TRBD2. The CDR3 totals 15 residues. Trimming removed 6 bases from V and 3 bases from J; junction bases left unmatched: 3. This chain's CDR3 is CASSELAGGYNEQFF. Written as DNA, the CDR3 is TGTGCCAGCAGCGAACTAGCGGGAGGCTACAATGAGCAGTTCTTC.

The V and J genes are TRBV19 and TRBJ1-1, with D perhaps TRBD1 (5 bases). This CDR3 has 15 amino acids. Germline V gene sequence: CDR1 LNHDA, CDR2 SQIVND (reference sequence). Deletions cut 3 bases from V and 4 bases from J, with 15 bases between. CDR3: CASSIVQGPGTEAFF. CDR3 DNA sequence: TGTGCCAGTAGTATTGTTCAGGGACCGGGCACTGAAGCTTTCTTT.

This clonotype was recorded a few times. The chain recombines TRBV11-2 with TRBJ1-5; tentatively, D is TRBD1 (6 bases). This CDR3 is built from 18 residues. In germline, CDR1 is SGHAT, CDR2 FQNNGV. Trimming removed 5 bases from V and 4 bases from J, with 24 bases in between. CDR3 sequence (DNA): TGTGCCAGCAGCGTAGGATTAAGGACAGAGGGGACAAATCAGCCCCAGCATTTT. Protein: CASSVGLRTEGTNQPQHF.

This clonotype has only a few counts. The V call is TRBV6-5, the J call TRBJ1-2, with unresolved D. The germline V gene encodes CDR1 MNHEY and CDR2 SVGAGI. Trimming removed 6 bases from V and 4 bases from J, with 15 bases in between. The CDR3 sequence is 14 residues long. CDR3 sequence reads: CASSQRVHPYGYTF. Written as DNA, the CDR3 is TGTGCCAGCAGCCAGAGGGTCCACCCCTATGGCTACACCTTC.

This clonotype was counted only a few times. CDR3 sequence reads: CASSDRAGANVLTF. CDR3 coding DNA: TGTGCCAGCAGTGACAGGGCTGGGGCCAACGTCCTGACTTTC. The chain joins TRBV2 to TRBJ2-6; TRBD1 is a possible D gene (5 bases). The CDR3 has 14 residues. The V end lost 3 bases, the J end lost 2 bases, and 5 bases lay between the germline ends. CDR1 and CDR2 (germline): SNHLY, FYNNEI. Supplemented by reference TRBV2 and TRBJ2-6, the full variable domain reads EPEVTQTPSHQVTQMGQEVILRCVPISNHLYFYWYRQILGQKVEFLVSFYNNEISEKSEIFDDQFSVERPDGSNFTLKIRSTKLEDSAMYFCASSDRAGANVLTFGAGSRLTVL.

This clonotype appeared many times. The gene calls are TRBV27 and TRBJ1-2; no clear D. This CDR3 spans 17 amino acids. With 0 bases removed from V and 8 bases from J, the gap between germline ends came to 22 bases. Germline V gene lookup returns CDR1 MNHEY and CDR2 SMNVEV (reference sequence). The CDR3 bases are TGTGCCAGCAGTTTATCCGGTCGGGCAGGCGCCTTTTCAGGCTACACCTTC. This codes for CASSLSGRAGAFSGYTF.

In its sample, this clonotype was seen a few times. The chain joins TRBV2 to TRBJ2-6; no definite D call. Germline CDR1 SNHLY, CDR2 FYNNEI. V shed 1 base and J shed 4 bases, with 8 bases lying between them. CDR3 length equals 15 residues. The CDR3 bases are TGTGCCAGCAGTGAAGTGGGTTCGGGGGCCAACGTCCTGACTTTC. Its translation: CASSEVGSGANVLTF.

CDR3 sequence (DNA): TGTGCCAGCAGCCGGACCGGGACTAGTGGAGAGACCCAGTACTTC. Encoded protein: CASSRTGTSGETQYF. The chain combines TRBV7-9 with TRBJ2-5; 8 positions match TRBD2. After removal of 5 bases from V and 4 bases from J, the junction contained 9 bases not matched to a gene. The germline V gene encodes CDR1 SEHNR and CDR2 FQNEAQ (reference sequence). The CDR3 is 15 amino acids.

The V call is TRBV18, the J call TRBJ2-5, with TRBD1 matching over 7 bases. V was pared by 7 bases and J by 5 bases, with 10 bases of the junction left unmatched. This CDR3 has 14 residues. Germline V gene data show CDR1 as KGHSH and CDR2 as LQKENI. The CDR3 DNA follows: TGTGCCAGCTATGGAACAGGGGTGGCCGAGACCCAGTACTTC. It is translated as CASYGTGVAETQYF.

The sample holds a few counts of this clonotype. The CDR3 DNA sequence: TGTGCCACCAGCAGAGTGGGTAGTGGTACCGGGGAGCTGTTTTTT. It encodes CATSRVGSGTGELFF. The chain joins TRBV15 to TRBJ2-2, with D unresolved. The V end lost 1 base, the J end lost 5 bases, and 11 bases lay between the germline ends. Germline CDR1 LNHNV, CDR2 YYDKDF (reference sequence). The CDR3 runs to 15 residues.